A single sample is the source of the 10 T cell receptor beta chains below, sequenced in a study of blood T cell repertoires in COVID-19. TCRdb's table, derived via immunoSEQ multiplex PCR, lists solely in-frame clones and lacks some. The data hold 70,000 or so clones, with 75% to 85% observed a single time. Sequencing input: peripheral blood. These receptors were taken from a human donor in a cohort sampled during active COVID-19.

This chain uses TRBV3-1 (or the pseudogene TRBV3-2) with TRBJ1-2; no clear D gene. CDR3 length: 16 amino acids. Trimming removed 4 bases at V and 2 bases at J, with 17 bases between. Germline-derived CDR1 and CDR2 are LGHDT and YNNKEL (reference sequence). The CDR3 region is CASSPSSGAPNYGYTF. Here the CDR3 DNA reads TGTGCCAGCAGCCCCTCGTCAGGCGCACCAAACTATGGCTACACCTTC.

V usage is TRBV19 and J usage is TRBJ2-5, with a possible D match to TRBD1 (6 bases). The V and J ends lost 5 bases and 1 base respectively, with 8 bases between them. Germline V lookup: CDR1 LNHDA, CDR2 SQIVND (reference sequence). This CDR3 region has 13 residues. Here the CDR3 reads CASSSQGQETQYF. The CDR3 region has the DNA TGTGCCAGTAGTTCACAGGGCCAAGAGACCCAGTACTTC.

The V call is TRBV28, the J call TRBJ2-1; D is perhaps TRBD1 (5 bases). Trimming pared 9 bases from V and 4 bases from J, leaving 13 bases between. The germline gives CDR1 MDHEN, CDR2 SYDVKM. The CDR3 is 13 amino acids. CDR3 amino acids: CASVGHPYNEQFF. The DNA of the CDR3 is TGTGCCAGTGTCGGACACCCGTACAATGAGCAGTTCTTC.

This rearrangement joins TRBV6-5 to TRBJ2-5, with 11 bases matching TRBD1. CDR1 and CDR2 (germline): MNHEY, SVGAGI. CDR3 length: 16 amino acids. Losses at the gene ends were 0 bases for V and 5 bases for J; bases not matched to a gene: 5. The CDR3 sequence: CASSYSTGDRGETQYF. In DNA form, the CDR3 reads TGTGCCAGCAGTTACTCGACCGGGGACAGGGGGGAGACCCAGTACTTC.

This clone has only a few counts. The chain has TRBV15 and TRBJ1-1; unclear D gene. V dropped 8 bases and J dropped 8 bases, with 18 bases sitting between them. The CDR3 totals 13 residues. Germline loops: CDR1 LNHNV, CDR2 YYDKDF (reference sequence). Here the CDR3 reads CATGNEIGLEAFF. The CDR3 DNA reads TGTGCCACCGGCAACGAAATTGGACTGGAAGCTTTCTTT.

The J gene is TRBJ1-5, the V gene TRBV12-2; no check of the table's D call, TRBD1, against the DNA was made. TRBV12-2 is shown as a pseudogene. CDR3 length equals 14 residues. Here the CDR3 reads CASRSDRGRKPQHF. CDR3 sequence (DNA): TGTGCAAGTCGCTCGGACAGGGGGCGGAAGCCCCAGCATTTT.

This clone appeared a single time. The chain joins TRBV6-5 to TRBJ2-6, with D perhaps TRBD1 (6 bases). Trimming stripped 0 bases from V and 3 bases from J, with 9 bases between. Per the germline V gene, CDR1 is MNHEY and CDR2 is SVGAGI. The CDR3 loop spans 16 amino acids. This chain's CDR3 is CASSYSTGGGANVLTF. CDR3 DNA: TGTGCCAGCAGTTACTCGACAGGTGGTGGGGCCAACGTCCTGACTTTC.

The chain is built from TRBV3-1 (or the pseudogene TRBV3-2) and TRBJ1-6; D is possibly TRBD1 (5 bases). Germline CDR1 LGHDT, CDR2 YNNKEL (reference sequence). Trimming removed 6 bases from V and 10 bases from J, with 13 bases in between. This CDR3 contains 13 residues. In DNA form, the CDR3 reads TGTGCCAGCAGGACAAGGGGCGGATCACCCCTCCACTTT. It yields the protein CASRTRGGSPLHF.

V usage is TRBV6-5 and J usage is TRBJ1-6, with 7 bases fitting TRBD1. This CDR3 comprises 15 residues. After removal of 2 bases from V and 7 bases from J, the junction contained 5 bases not matched to a gene. Looked up from germline, CDR1 is MNHEY and CDR2 is SVGAGI. Here the CDR3 DNA reads TGTGCCAGCAGTTACGGGGGGACAGTAAATTCACCCCTCCACTTT. This sequence encodes CASSYGGTVNSPLHF.

This sequence joins TRBV11-3 and TRBJ2-1; 7 positions match TRBD2. The CDR3 loop spans 14 amino acids. The germline gives CDR1 SGHNT, CDR2 YENEEA. The ends lost 5 bases at V and 7 bases at J; junction bases unmatched: 8. The CDR3 sequence: CASSVTSALNEQFF. As DNA, the CDR3 is TGTGCCAGCAGCGTTACTAGCGCCCTAAATGAGCAGTTCTTC.